This T cell receptor (beta chain) is drawn from a study of T-cell reconstitution after alpha-beta-depleted transplantation in children. It was with unique molecular identifiers that the TCRbeta library was prepared. A single record per CDR3 protein comes from TCRdb applying MiXCR to the PCR reads. The sample shows approximately 4,500 distinct CDR3 sequences, about a quarter of them seen only once. This clonotype showed up many times. The CDR3 sequence is 13 residues long. V lost 6 bases and J lost 5, with 13 bases in between. The germline V gene encodes CDR1 MNHEY and CDR2 SVGAGI. The source was PBMCs, mostly from graft donor cells, collected 60 days after TCRalphabeta/CD19-depleted stem cell transplant. This chain links TRBV6-5 with TRBJ1-2; D is unclear. The clonotype originates from a boy in the first two years of life who had a stem cell transplant for SCID, so the T cells may come from the graft donor. The CDR3 reads CASSQQGWYGYTF. The DNA for the CDR3 is TGTGCCAGCAGCCAACAAGGGTGGTATGGCTACACCTTC.